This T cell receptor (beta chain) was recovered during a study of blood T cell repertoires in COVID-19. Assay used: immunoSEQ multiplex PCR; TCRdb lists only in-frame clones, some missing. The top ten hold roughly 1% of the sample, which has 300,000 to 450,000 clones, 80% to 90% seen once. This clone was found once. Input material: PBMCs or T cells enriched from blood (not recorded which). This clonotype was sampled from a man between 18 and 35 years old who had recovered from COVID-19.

Written as DNA, the CDR3 is TGTGCCAGCAGCCAAGACGTAAAAGGCTACACCTTC. As protein: CASSQDVKGYTF. J is TRBJ1-2 and V is TRBV4-2; D is unclear. The ends were cut back, 0 bases at V and 8 bases at J, with 7 bases in the middle. The CDR3 has 12 amino acids. Germline CDR1 and CDR2: LGHNA and YNFKEQ.